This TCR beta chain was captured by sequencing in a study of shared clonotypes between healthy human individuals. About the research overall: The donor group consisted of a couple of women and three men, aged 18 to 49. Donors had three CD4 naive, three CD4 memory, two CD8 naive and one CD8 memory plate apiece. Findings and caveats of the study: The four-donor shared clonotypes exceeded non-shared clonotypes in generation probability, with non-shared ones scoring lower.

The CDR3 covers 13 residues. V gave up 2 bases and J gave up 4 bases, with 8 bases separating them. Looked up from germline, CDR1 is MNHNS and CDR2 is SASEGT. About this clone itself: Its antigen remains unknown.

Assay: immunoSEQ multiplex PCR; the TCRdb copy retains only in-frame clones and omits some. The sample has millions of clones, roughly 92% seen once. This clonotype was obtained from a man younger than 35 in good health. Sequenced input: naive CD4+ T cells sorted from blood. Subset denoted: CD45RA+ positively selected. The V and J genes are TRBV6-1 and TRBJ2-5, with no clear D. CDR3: CASSEKVGETQYF. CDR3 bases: TGTGCCAGCAGTGAAAAAGTGGGAGAGACCCAGTACTTC.